This TCR beta chain appears in the sequencing data of a study of blood T cell repertoires in COVID-19. In the study overall: The origin of the acute and convalescent COVID-19 samples was the United States, Italy and Spain.

This clone was seen only once. Authors' processing steps: Scientists estimated how many nucleated cells there were by amplifying reference gene primers. Only in-frame clones appear in the TCRdb table, and some are missing; sequencing was by immunoSEQ multiplex PCR. D and trimming were read from the DNA, whereas the V and J calls and clone size are those reported in that table. The data show about 230,000 clones, approximately 88% seen once. The TCR comes from a woman aged 40 to 49 with acute COVID-19. What was sequenced was PBMCs or T cells enriched from blood (not recorded which).

The CDR3 sequence: CASSIPQGGANYGYTF. The CDR3 DNA sequence: TGTGCCAGTAGTATTCCCCAAGGGGGTGCTAACTATGGCTACACCTTC. The chain is built from TRBV19 and TRBJ1-2, with D perhaps matching TRBD1 (6 bases). V lost 3 bases, J lost 0 bases, and 14 bases lay in between. There are 16 residues in the CDR3. In germline, CDR1 is LNHDA, CDR2 SQIVND (reference sequence).